There are a few counts of the clone carrying this T cell receptor (beta chain). V lost 0 bases and J lost 3, with 6 bases in between. The CDR3 runs 13 residues. Germline lookup yields CDR1 SGHRS and CDR2 YFSETQ. TCRdb redid the calling of the 5' RACE reads with MiXCR, one entry per CDR3 protein. The table has tens of thousands of distinct CDR3 sequences, 7.3% seen once. This entry comes from a study of T-cell memory formation after mild COVID-19. The origin of this receptor is a man aged 18 to 30 who had mild COVID-19 (a few samples of this study predate the infection). Cell type and time point are not known. The V and J genes are TRBV5-1 and TRBJ2-5; D remains unclear. Sequencing was carried out using PBMCs or a T cell subset sorted from them (not recorded which). The DNA for the CDR3 is TGCGCCAGCAGCTTGGGCTCAGAAGAGACCCAGTACTTC. This sequence encodes CASSLGSEETQYF. The entire variable domain, with the rest obtained from reference TRBV5-1 and TRBJ2-5, is as follows: KAGVTQTPRYLIKTRGQQVTLSCSPISGHRSVSWYQQTPGQGLQFLFEYFSETQRNKGNFPGRFSGRQFSNSRSEMNVSTLELGDSALYLCASSLGSEETQYFGPGTRLLVL.